Listed below are T cell receptor beta chains from one sample, sequenced in a study of technical replicates of blood from a handful of donors. Profiled with immunoSEQ multiplex PCR; TCRdb holds only in-frame clones, not every one. Among more than 90,000 clones listed, about 95% were seen once. Input material: T cells isolated from PBMCs. These receptors were collected from a human donor in good health. Each CDR3 is given with its conserved first and last residue. The D gene is left open where the match is weak. Expanded clones get a size class; other rows say once, few or many, or leave the size out.

d_call clone_size j_call v_call cdr3_nt cdr3_aa
NA NA TRBJ2-2 TRBV4-1 TGCGCCAGCAGCCAAGATCGTCCCAGGGGTCCGGAGGCCGGGGAGCTGTTTTTT CASSQDRPRGPEAGELFF
NA NA TRBJ1-4 TRBV14 TGTGCCAGCAGCCAGTTCGAGGGAACCGAAAAACTGTTTTTT CASSQFEGTEKLFF
TRBD2 NA TRBJ2-7 TRBV27 TGTGCCAGATTATACGCGGGAGCCCCCTACGAGCAGTACTTC CARLYAGAPYEQYF
TRBD1 NA TRBJ1-1 TRBV6-5 TGTGCCAGCAGTCGACAGGGGGTGACTGAAGCTTTCTTT CASSRQGVTEAFF
TRBD1 once TRBJ2-6 TRBV5-4 TGTGCCAGCAGCGCCCGACAGGGAGCCTCTGGGGCCAACGTCCTGACTTTC CASSARQGASGANVLTF
TRBD2 NA TRBJ2-5 TRBV19 TGTGCCAGTGCCCGGGAGGGAGGAGTGGGGACCCAGTACTTC CASAREGGVGTQYF
NA NA TRBJ1-2 TRBV4-1 TGCGCCAGCAGCCAAGACAGGGACTATGGCTACACCTTC CASSQDRDYGYTF
TRBD1 NA TRBJ2-7 TRBV6-1 TGTGCCAGCAATAGACAGGGGGCTTCCTACGAGCAGTACTTC CASNRQGASYEQYF
TRBD1 NA TRBJ2-5 TRBV15 TGTGCCACCAGCAATATTTTCGGGACAGCCCAAGAGACCCAGTACTTC CATSNIFGTAQETQYF
NA NA TRBJ2-1 TRBV21-1 TGTGCCAGCAGCATTCGGACAGGGACCCAATACAATGAGCAGTTCTTC CASSIRTGTQYNEQFF
NA NA TRBJ2-7 TRBV7-9 TGTGCCAGCAGCTTTGGACAGTACTCCTACGAGCAGTACTTC CASSFGQYSYEQYF
TRBD1 NA TRBJ2-7 TRBV10-2 TGCGCCAGCAGTGTTACGGACAGGGGGTACGAGCAGTACTTC CASSVTDRGYEQYF
TRBD1 NA TRBJ2-1 TRBV28 TGTGCCAGCCACATCGGGACAGGGGCGGGCTACAATGAGCAGTTCTTC CASHIGTGAGYNEQFF
NA NA TRBJ1-2 TRBV11-2 TGTGCCAGCAGGATGGTAGTTGACTATGGCTACACCTTC CASRMVVDYGYTF
NA once TRBJ2-6 TRBV19 TGTGCCAGTAGTAATAATCCGGCCAACGTCCTGACTTTC CASSNNPANVLTF
NA NA TRBJ1-2 TRBV6-1 TGTGCCAGCCTCTGGAGATCGGGCTATGGCTACACCTTC CASLWRSGYGYTF
TRBD2 NA TRBJ2-7 TRBV30 TGTGCCTGGAGTGGGAGTAGCGGGGCTGACGCGTACTCCTACGAGCAGTACTTC CAWSGSSGADAYSYEQYF
TRBD2 NA TRBJ2-1 TRBV5-1 TGCGCCAGCAGCTTGGATCTAGCGGGAGCTAATGAGCAGTTCTTC CASSLDLAGANEQFF
NA NA TRBJ1-1 TRBV27 TGTGCCAGCAGTTTCCGACACTTTAACACTGAAGCTTTCTTT CASSFRHFNTEAFF
NA NA TRBJ2-7 TRBV28 TGTGCCAGCAGTACGCCCTTCCTAACTACCTACGAGCAGTACTTC CASSTPFLTTYEQYF
NA once TRBJ1-5 TRBV4-1 TGCGCCAGCAGCCAAGGGGAGTCTAGCAATCAGCCCCAGCATTTT CASSQGESSNQPQHF
NA NA TRBJ1-3 TRBV5-6 TGTGCCAGCAGCTTCGGACACCGCTCTGGAAACACCATATATTTT CASSFGHRSGNTIYF
TRBD2 NA TRBJ2-3 TRBV9 TGTGCCAGCAGCACCGGGACTAGCGGGAGTATGGATACGCAGTATTTT CASSTGTSGSMDTQYF
NA once TRBJ2-1 TRBV7-6 TGTGCCAGCAGCTTAGGGGCAGGGGGGTCCTACAATGAGCAGTTCTTC CASSLGAGGSYNEQFF
NA NA TRBJ2-7 TRBV27 TGTGCCAGCGGCCCACAGGGCCGGCACTTC CASGPQGRHF
NA NA TRBJ2-3 TRBV5-4 TGTGCCAGCAGCTTCGAGGCTAGTGCAGATACGCAGTATTTT CASSFEASADTQYF
NA NA TRBJ1-2 TRBV4-1 TGCGCCAGCAGCCAACCAAGGGCAGGGTGGGCGAGTGGCTACACCTTC CASSQPRAGWASGYTF
NA NA TRBJ2-7 TRBV14 TGTGCCAGCAGCCAAGTTTCAGGGGATTTGGGCTACGAGCAGTACTTC CASSQVSGDLGYEQYF
TRBD1 NA TRBJ1-1 TRBV12-5 TGTGCTAGTCGACAGGGGAACACTGAAGCTTTCTTT CASRQGNTEAFF
NA NA TRBJ1-5 TRBV19 TGTGCCAGTAGTTATCAGGGATTCGGGCGGGGTCAGCCCCAGCATTTT CASSYQGFGRGQPQHF
TRBD1 NA TRBJ1-1 TRBV9 TGTGCCAGCAGCGTAGATGGCAGGGGGCTCCACACGAGCACTGAAGCTTTCTTT CASSVDGRGLHTSTEAFF
TRBD1 NA TRBJ1-1 TRBV19 TGTGCCACTTGGGACAGGGGTTACCAAGCTTTCTTT CATWDRGYQAFF
NA NA TRBJ1-5 TRBV15 TGTGCCACCAGCAGGGAACGACAGGGCAATCAGCCCCAGCATTTT CATSRERQGNQPQHF
NA NA TRBJ1-5 TRBV18 TGTGCCAGCTCACCACCTCATATCCAGCAGCCCCAGCATTTT CASSPPHIQQPQHF
NA NA TRBJ2-7 TRBV19 TGTGCCAGTAGTATAGACGGAACTGGGGCATACGAGCAGTACTTC CASSIDGTGAYEQYF
NA NA TRBJ1-1 TRBV10-3 TGTGCCATCAGTCAGCTTCAGGGCATGAACACTGAAGCTTTCTTT CAISQLQGMNTEAFF
NA NA TRBJ2-4 TRBV5-1 TGCGCCAGCAGCTTGCCTGGAGGGGACATTCAGTACTTC CASSLPGGDIQYF
TRBD1 NA TRBJ2-7 TRBV5-8 TGTGCCAGCAGTCCTACGTACAGGGGTTACGAGCAGTACTTC CASSPTYRGYEQYF
TRBD1 NA TRBJ2-5 TRBV5-1 TGCGCCAGCAGCCCCCAGGGGGCTCGGGAGACCCAGTACTTC CASSPQGARETQYF
NA NA TRBJ1-6 TRBV9 TGTGCCAGCAGCGCCCCGGTCGGTCCGGGGAATTCACCCCTCCACTTT CASSAPVGPGNSPLHF
NA NA TRBJ2-7 TRBV6-5 TGTGCCAGCAGTTACCGTCCCCCAGGTGATCGCTACGAGCAGTACTTC CASSYRPPGDRYEQYF
NA once TRBJ2-2 TRBV7-8 TGTGCCAGCAGCATTCTAGTGGGGGAGCTGTTTTTT CASSILVGELFF
TRBD1 NA TRBJ2-3 TRBV7-2 TGTGCCAGCAGGCAACAGGGGACGAATACGCAGTATTTT CASRQQGTNTQYF
NA NA TRBJ2-1 TRBV28 TGTGCCAGCAGCCTGTTAGGGAGCTCCTACAATGAGCAGTTCTTC CASSLLGSSYNEQFF
TRBD1 NA TRBJ1-1 TRBV2 TGTGCCACGACAGGGGGCGCCCACACTGAAGCTTTCTTT CATTGGAHTEAFF
TRBD2 NA TRBJ2-1 TRBV4-1 TGCGCCAGCAGCCAAGACCCCGGGACTAGCGGATACAATGAGCAGTTCTTC CASSQDPGTSGYNEQFF
TRBD1 NA TRBJ1-6 TRBV5-5 TGTGCCAGCAGCCGACCGGGACAGGGACGTGCGACCCTCCACTTT CASSRPGQGRATLHF
NA NA TRBJ2-7 TRBV6-6 TGTGCCAGCAGCCCCGGGTCCTACGAGCAGTACTTC CASSPGSYEQYF
TRBD1 NA TRBJ1-1 TRBV4-1 TGCGCCAGCAGCCAACAGACAGGGCGCGAAGCTTTCTTT CASSQQTGREAFF
NA NA TRBJ1-2 TRBV5-5 TGTGCCAGCAGCTTGGTAGGGTCACGGCTTGGGGGCCATGGCTACACCTTC CASSLVGSRLGGHGYTF
TRBD2 NA TRBJ2-5 TRBV25-1 TGTGCCAGCAGACTAGCGGGGGGGGAACTCCAAGAGACCCAGTACTTC CASRLAGGELQETQYF